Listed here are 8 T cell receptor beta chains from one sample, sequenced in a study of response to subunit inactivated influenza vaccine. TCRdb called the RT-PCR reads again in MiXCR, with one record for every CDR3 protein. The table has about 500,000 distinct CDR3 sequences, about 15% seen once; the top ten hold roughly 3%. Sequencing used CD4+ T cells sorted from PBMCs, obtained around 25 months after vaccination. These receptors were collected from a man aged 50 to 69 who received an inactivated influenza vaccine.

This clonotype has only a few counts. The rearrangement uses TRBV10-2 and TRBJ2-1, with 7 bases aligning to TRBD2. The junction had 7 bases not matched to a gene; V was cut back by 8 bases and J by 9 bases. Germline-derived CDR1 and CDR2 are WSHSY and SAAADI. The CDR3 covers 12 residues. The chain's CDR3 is CASGRAKGEQFF. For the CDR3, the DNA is TGCGCCAGCGGGAGGGCGAAAGGTGAGCAGTTCTTC.

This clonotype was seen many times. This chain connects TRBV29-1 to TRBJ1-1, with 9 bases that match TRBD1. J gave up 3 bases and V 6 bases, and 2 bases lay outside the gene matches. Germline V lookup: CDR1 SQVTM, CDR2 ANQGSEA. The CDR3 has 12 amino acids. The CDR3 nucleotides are TGCAGCGTCGGACAGGGGTACACTGAAGCTTTCTTT. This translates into CSVGQGYTEAFF.

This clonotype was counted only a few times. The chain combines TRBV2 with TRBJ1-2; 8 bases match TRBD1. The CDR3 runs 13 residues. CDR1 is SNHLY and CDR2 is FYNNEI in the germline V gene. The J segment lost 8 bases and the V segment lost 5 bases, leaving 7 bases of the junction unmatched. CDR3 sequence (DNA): TGTGCCAGCAGTTCGCAGGGGGCCAGGGGCTACACCTTC. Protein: CASSSQGARGYTF. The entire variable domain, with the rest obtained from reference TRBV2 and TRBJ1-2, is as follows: EPEVTQTPSHQVTQMGQEVILRCVPISNHLYFYWYRQILGQKVEFLVSFYNNEISEKSEIFDDQFSVERPDGSNFTLKIRSTKLEDSAMYFCASSSQGARGYTFGSGTRLTVV.

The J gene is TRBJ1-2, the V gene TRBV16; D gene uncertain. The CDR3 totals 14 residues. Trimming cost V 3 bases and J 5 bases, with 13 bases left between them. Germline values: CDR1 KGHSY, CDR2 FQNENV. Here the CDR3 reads CASSHNSGGYGYTF. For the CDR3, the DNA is TGTGCCAGCAGCCATAATTCGGGAGGTTATGGCTACACCTTC.

The CDR3 spells CASSLVNRGNLPFSYEQYF. The CDR3 nucleotides are TGTGCCAGCAGTTTAGTTAACAGGGGTAACCTCCCGTTCTCCTACGAGCAGTACTTC. The rearrangement links TRBV12-3 or TRBV12-4 to TRBJ2-7; 7 positions agree with TRBD1. J gave up 0 bases and V 1 base, and 15 bases lay outside the gene matches. The CDR3 covers 19 residues.

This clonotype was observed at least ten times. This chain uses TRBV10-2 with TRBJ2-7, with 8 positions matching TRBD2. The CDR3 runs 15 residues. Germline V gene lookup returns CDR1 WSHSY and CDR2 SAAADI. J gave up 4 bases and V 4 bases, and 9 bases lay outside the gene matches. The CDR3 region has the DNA TGCGCCAGCAGTGCAGCGGGAGCCTTGGGTTACGAGCAGTACTTC. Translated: CASSAAGALGYEQYF.

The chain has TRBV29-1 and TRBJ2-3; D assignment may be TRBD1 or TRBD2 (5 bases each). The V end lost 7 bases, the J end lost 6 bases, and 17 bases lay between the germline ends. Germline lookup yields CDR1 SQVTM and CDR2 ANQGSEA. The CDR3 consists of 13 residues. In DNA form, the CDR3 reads TGCAGCGGTGAGCCAGACAGAGGGGATACGCAGTATTTT. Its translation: CSGEPDRGDTQYF.

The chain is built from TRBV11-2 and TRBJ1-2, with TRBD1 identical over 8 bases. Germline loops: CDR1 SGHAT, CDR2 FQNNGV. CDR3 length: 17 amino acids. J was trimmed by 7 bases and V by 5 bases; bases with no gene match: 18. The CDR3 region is CASSLLNYSRGRGGYTF. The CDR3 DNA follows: TGTGCCAGCAGCCTCTTGAATTATAGCAGGGGGCGAGGTGGCTACACCTTC.